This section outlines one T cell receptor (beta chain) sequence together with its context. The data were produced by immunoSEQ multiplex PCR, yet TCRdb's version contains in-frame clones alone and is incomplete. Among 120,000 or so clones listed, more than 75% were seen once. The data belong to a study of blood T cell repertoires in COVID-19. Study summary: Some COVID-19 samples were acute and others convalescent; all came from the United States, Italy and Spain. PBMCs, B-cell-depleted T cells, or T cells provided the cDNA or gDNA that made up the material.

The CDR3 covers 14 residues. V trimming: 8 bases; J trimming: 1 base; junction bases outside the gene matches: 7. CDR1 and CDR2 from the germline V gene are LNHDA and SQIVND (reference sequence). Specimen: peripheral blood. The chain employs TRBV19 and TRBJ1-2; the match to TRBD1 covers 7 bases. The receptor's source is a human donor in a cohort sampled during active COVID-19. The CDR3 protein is CASVRDSLNYGYTF. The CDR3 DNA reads TGTGCCAGTGTCCGGGACAGCCTTAACTATGGCTACACCTTC.